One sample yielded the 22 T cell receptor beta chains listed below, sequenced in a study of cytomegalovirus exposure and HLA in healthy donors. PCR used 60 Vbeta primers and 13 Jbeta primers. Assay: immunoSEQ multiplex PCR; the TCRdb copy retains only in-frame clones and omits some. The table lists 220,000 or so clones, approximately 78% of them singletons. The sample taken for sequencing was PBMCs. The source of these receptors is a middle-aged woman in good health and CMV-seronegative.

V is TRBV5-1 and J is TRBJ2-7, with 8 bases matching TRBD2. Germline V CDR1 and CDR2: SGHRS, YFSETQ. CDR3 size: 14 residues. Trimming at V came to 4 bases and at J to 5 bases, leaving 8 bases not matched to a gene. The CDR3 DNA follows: TGCGCCAGCAGCCCGGAGCGGGAGAAGCACGAGCAGTACTTC. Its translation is CASSPEREKHEQYF.

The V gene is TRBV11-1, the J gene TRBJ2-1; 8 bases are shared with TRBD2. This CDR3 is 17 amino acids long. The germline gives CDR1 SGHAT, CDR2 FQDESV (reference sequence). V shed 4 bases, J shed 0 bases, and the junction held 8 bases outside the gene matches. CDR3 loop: CASSWGGSGASYNEQFF. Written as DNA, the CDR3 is TGTGCCAGCAGCTGGGGGGGTAGCGGGGCCTCCTACAATGAGCAGTTCTTC.

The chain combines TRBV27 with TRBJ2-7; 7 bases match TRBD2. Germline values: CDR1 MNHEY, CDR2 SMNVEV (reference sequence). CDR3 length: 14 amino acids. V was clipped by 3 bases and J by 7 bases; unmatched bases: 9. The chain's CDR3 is CASSFGTKSWEQYF. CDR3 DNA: TGTGCCAGCAGTTTCGGGACTAAATCTTGGGAGCAGTACTTC.

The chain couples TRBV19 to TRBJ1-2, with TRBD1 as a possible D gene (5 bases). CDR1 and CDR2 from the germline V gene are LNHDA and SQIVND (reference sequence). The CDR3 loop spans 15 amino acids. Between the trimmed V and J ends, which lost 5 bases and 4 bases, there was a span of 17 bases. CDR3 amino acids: CASSLRQPSGYGYTF. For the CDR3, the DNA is TGTGCCAGTAGTCTACGACAGCCCTCAGGCTATGGCTACACCTTC. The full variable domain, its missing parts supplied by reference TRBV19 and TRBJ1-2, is DGGITQSPKYLFRKEGQNVTLSCEQNLNHDAMYWYRQDPGQGLRLIYYSQIVNDFQKGDIAEGYSVSREKKESFPLTVTSAQKNPTAFYLCASSLRQPSGYGYTFGSGTRLTVV.

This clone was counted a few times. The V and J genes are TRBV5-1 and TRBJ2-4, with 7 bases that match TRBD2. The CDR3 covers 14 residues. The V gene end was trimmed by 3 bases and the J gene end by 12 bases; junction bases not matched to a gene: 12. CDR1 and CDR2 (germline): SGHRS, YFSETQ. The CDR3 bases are TGCGCCAGCAGCTGGGGGGGGGAACGGGAGCCTCAGTACTTC. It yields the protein CASSWGGEREPQYF.

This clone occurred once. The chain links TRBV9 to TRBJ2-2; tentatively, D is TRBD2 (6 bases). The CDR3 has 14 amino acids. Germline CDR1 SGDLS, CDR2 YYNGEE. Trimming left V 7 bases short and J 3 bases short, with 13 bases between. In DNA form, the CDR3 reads TGTGCCAGCCAGCAGGAGCGGGACACCGGGGAGCTGTTTTTT. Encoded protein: CASQQERDTGELFF.

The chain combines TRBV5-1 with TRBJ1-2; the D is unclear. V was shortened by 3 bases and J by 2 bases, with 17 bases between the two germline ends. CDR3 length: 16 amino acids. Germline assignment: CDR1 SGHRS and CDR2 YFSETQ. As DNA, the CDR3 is TGCGCCAGCAGCTCGTCCGGGAATCCCGTCAACTATGGCTACACCTTC. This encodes CASSSSGNPVNYGYTF.

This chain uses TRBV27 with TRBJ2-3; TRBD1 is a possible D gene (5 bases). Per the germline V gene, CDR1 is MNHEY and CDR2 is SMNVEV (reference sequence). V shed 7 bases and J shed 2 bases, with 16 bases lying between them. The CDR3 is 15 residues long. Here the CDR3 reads CASKKGARNTDTQYF. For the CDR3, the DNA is TGTGCCAGCAAGAAAGGGGCGCGGAACACAGATACGCAGTATTTT.

The chain's CDR3 is CASSLIWAMGASTDTQYF. CDR3 DNA: TGTGCCAGTAGTTTAATATGGGCAATGGGTGCTAGCACAGATACGCAGTATTTT. The chain employs TRBV19 and TRBJ2-3; D is unresolved. Looked up from germline, CDR1 is LNHDA and CDR2 is SQIVND (reference sequence). The ends were cut back, 5 bases at V and 0 bases at J, with 21 bases in the middle. The CDR3 is made up of 18 amino acids.

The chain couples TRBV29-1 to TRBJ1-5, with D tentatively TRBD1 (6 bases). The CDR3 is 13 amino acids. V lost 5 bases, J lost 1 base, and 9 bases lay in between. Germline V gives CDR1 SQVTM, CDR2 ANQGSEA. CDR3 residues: CSVSRGSNQPQHF. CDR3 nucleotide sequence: TGCAGCGTTTCCAGGGGAAGCAATCAGCCCCAGCATTTT.

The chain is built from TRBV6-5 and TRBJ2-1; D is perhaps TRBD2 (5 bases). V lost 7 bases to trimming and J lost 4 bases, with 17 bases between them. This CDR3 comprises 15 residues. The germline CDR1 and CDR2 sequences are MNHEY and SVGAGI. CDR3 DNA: TGTGCCAGCATAGTGGCAGCGGAAAGTTACAATGAGCAGTTCTTC. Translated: CASIVAAESYNEQFF.

Written as DNA, the CDR3 is TGTGCCAGCAGCTTATCGTCCGGGGCCAACGTCCTGACTTTC. Translation: CASSLSSGANVLTF. The V gene is TRBV7-2, the J gene TRBJ2-6; D is unclear. V gave up 2 bases and J gave up 4 bases, with 6 bases separating them. This CDR3 has 14 amino acids. Germline-derived CDR1 and CDR2 are SGHTA and FQGNSA.

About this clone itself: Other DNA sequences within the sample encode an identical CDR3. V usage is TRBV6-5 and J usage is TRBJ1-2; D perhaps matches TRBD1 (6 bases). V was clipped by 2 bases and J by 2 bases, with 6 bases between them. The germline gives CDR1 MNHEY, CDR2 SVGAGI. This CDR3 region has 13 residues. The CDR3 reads CASSYGQNYGYTF. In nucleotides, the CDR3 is TGTGCCAGCAGTTACGGACAGAACTATGGCTACACCTTC.

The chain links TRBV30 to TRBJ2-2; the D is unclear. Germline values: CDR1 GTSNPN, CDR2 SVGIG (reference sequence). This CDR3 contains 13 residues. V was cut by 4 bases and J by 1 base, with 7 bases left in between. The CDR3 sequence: CAWMAVNTGELFF. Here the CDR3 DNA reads TGTGCCTGGATGGCCGTGAACACCGGGGAGCTGTTTTTT.

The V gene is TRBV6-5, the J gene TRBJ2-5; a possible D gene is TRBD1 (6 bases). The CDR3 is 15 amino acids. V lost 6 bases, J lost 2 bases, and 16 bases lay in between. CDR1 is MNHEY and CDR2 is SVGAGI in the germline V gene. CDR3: CASSRSRTAQETQYF. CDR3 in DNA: TGTGCCAGCAGCCGGTCCAGGACAGCTCAAGAGACCCAGTACTTC.

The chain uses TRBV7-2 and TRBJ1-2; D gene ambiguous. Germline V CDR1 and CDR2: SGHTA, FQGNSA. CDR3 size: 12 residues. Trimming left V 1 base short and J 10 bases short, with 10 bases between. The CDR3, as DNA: TGTGCCAGCAGCTTAGACGGTTCCTTCTACACCTTC. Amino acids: CASSLDGSFYTF.

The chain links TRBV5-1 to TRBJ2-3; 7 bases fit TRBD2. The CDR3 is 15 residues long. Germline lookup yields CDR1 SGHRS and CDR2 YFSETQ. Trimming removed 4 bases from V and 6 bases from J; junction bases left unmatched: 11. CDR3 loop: CASSGRELYADTQYF. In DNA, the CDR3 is TGCGCCAGCAGCGGGCGGGAGCTGTACGCGGATACGCAGTATTTT. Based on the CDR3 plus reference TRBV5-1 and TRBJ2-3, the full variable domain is KAGVTQTPRYLIKTRGQQVTLSCSPISGHRSVSWYQQTPGQGLQFLFEYFSETQRNKGNFPGRFSGRQFSNSRSEMNVSTLELGDSALYLCASSGRELYADTQYFGPGTRLTVL.

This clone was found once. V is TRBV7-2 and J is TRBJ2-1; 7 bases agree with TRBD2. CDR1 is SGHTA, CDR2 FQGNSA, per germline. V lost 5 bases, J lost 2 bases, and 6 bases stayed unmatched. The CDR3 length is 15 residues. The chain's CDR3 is CASSPSGIAYNEQFF. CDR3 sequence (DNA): TGTGCCAGCAGCCCCAGCGGGATAGCCTACAATGAGCAGTTCTTC.

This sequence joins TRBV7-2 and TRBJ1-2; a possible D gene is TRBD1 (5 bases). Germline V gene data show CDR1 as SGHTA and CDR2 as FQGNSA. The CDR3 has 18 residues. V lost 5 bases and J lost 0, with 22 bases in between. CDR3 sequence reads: CASSLLSGRAPTNYGYTF. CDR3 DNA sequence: TGTGCCAGCAGCCTCCTCTCAGGGAGGGCTCCGACTAACTATGGCTACACCTTC.

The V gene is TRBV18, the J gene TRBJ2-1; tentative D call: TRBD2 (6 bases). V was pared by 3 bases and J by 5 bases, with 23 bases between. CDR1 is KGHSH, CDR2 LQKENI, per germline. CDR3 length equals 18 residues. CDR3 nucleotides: TGTGCCAGCTCACCTTGGGTAACCGGGACTGGACTAAACAATGAGCAGTTCTTC. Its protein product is CASSPWVTGTGLNNEQFF.

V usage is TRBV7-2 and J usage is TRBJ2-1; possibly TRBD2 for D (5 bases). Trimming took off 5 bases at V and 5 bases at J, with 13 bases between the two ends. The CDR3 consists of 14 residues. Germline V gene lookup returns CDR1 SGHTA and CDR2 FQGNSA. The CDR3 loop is CASSPVGLDNEQFF. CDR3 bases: TGTGCCAGCAGCCCCGTAGGACTCGACAATGAGCAGTTCTTC.

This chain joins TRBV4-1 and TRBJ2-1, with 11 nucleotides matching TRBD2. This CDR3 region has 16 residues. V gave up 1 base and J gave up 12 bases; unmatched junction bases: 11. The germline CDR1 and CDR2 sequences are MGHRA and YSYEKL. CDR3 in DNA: TGCGCCAGCAGCCAAGGACTAGCGGGATATTCTGGGGGGCAGTTCTTC. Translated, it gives CASSQGLAGYSGGQFF.